This record covers a single T cell receptor beta chain. This sample stems from a study of blood T cell repertoires in COVID-19. For the study at large: Specimens from acute and convalescent COVID-19 originated in the United States, Italy and Spain.

Here immunoSEQ multiplex PCR was the method, and the copy in TCRdb shows in-frame clones only, minus some. This sample has around 200,000 clones, with approximately 89% found just once. The sequenced material came from peripheral blood. The sequence was collected from a man aged 70-80 years with acute or convalescent COVID-19.

The CDR3 is CASSTDTQPQHF. CDR3 DNA: TGTGCCAGCAGTACGGACACGCAGCCCCAGCATTTT. V is TRBV6-6 and J is TRBJ1-5; the D gene is possibly TRBD1 (5 bases). V gave up 5 bases and J gave up 7 bases, with 9 bases separating them. This CDR3 has 12 amino acids. Germline loops: CDR1 MNHNY, CDR2 SVGAGI (reference sequence).